This T cell receptor (beta chain) was documented in a study of cytomegalovirus exposure and HLA in healthy donors. The V end was cut by 3 bases, the J end by 0 bases, with 15 bases between. CDR1 and CDR2 from the germline V gene are PRHDT and FYEKMQ (reference sequence). This CDR3 is built from 16 residues. Primers for the PCR totalled 60 Vbeta and 13 Jbeta. Produced via immunoSEQ multiplex PCR; TCRdb's table is partial and in-frame only. Altogether roughly 120,000 clones are present, 76% being singletons, with the ten largest covering less than 2%. This receptor was taken from a man between 50 and 59 years old in good health and CMV-seronegative. V is TRBV13 and J is TRBJ2-7; maybe TRBD2 (6 bases). The source material was PBMCs. The CDR3 loop reads CASSFAPGGSSYEQYF. CDR3 DNA sequence: TGTGCCAGCAGCTTCGCCCCCGGAGGGAGCTCCTACGAGCAGTACTTC.